This T cell receptor (beta chain) was retrieved from a study of T cell repertoires in cytomegalovirus infection. The CDR3 covers 15 residues. V lost 3 bases, J lost 4 bases, and 16 bases lay in between. Germline CDR1 reads MGHRA; CDR2 reads YSYEKL. This clonotype was counted only a few times. Its antigen is undetermined. Each CDR3 protein gets one entry after TCRdb re-called the reads with MiXCR. The sample contains 84,000 or so distinct CDR3 sequences, 40% to 50% of which appear only once. The sequencing here drew on CD8+ T cells from cultured PBMCs, taken from culture after CMV antigen stimulation. This chain links TRBV4-1 with TRBJ2-7, with D possibly matching TRBD2 (6 bases). The source of this sequence is a human donor in good health (CMV status not recorded). Some clones in this sample may be carry-over from other donors' samples. CDR3 DNA: TGCGCCAGCAGCCACGTTGAGGAGGGAGCATACGAGCAGTACTTC. Amino acids: CASSHVEEGAYEQYF.